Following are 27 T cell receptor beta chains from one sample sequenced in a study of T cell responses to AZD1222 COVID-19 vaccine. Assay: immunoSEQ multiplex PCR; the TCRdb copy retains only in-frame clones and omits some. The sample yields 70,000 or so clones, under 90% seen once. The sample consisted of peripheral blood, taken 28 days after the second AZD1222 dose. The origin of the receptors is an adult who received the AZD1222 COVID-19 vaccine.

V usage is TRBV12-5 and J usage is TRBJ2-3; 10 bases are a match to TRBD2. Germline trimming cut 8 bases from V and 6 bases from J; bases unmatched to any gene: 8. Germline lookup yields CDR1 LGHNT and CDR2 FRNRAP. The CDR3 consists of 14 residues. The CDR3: CASSLLAGVDTQYF. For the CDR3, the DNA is TGTGCTAGTTCACTGCTAGCGGGGGTGGATACGCAGTATTTT.

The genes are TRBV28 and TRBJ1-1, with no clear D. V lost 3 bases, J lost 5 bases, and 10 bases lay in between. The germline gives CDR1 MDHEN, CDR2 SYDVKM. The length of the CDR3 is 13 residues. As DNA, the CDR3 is TGTGCCAGCAGTTTTTCCGCCGGGACTGAAGCTTTCTTT. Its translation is CASSFSAGTEAFF.

The CDR3 loop reads CSVAGGWAMNTEAFF. DNA for the CDR3: TGCAGCGTTGCAGGGGGCTGGGCCATGAACACTGAAGCTTTCTTT. The rearrangement uses TRBV29-1 and TRBJ1-1; 8 bases are a match to TRBD1. Germline-derived CDR1 and CDR2 are SQVTM and ANQGSEA. The CDR3 totals 15 residues. V was pared by 4 bases and J by 0 bases, with 7 bases of the junction left unmatched.

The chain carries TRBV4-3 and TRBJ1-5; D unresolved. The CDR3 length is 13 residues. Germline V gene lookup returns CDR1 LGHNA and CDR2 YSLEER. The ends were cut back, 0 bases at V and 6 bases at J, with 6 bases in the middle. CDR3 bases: TGCGCCAGCAGCCAAGATAACTCTCAGCCCCAGCATTTT. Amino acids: CASSQDNSQPQHF.

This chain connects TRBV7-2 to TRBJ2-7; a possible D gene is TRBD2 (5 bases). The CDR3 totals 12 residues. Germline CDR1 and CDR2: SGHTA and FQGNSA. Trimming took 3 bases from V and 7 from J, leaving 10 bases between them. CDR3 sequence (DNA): TGTGCCAGCAGCTTGAACTCGGGAGAGCAGTACTTC. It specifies CASSLNSGEQYF. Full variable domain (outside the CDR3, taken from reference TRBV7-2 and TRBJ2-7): GAGVSQSPSNKVTEKGKDVELRCDPISGHTALYWYRQSLGQGLEFLIYFQGNSAPDKSGLPSDRFSAERTGGSVSTLTIQRTQQEDSAVYLCASSLNSGEQYFGPGTRLTVT.

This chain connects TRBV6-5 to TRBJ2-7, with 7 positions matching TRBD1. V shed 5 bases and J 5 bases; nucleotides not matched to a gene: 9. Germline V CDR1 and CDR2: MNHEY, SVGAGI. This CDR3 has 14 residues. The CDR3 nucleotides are TGTGCCAGCAGTCCTAGACAGGGACCTAACGAGCAGTACTTC. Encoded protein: CASSPRQGPNEQYF.

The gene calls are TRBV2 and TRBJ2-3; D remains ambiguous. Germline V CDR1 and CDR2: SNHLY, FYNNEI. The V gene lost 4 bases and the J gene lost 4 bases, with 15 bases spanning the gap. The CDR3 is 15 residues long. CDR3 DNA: TGTGCCAGCAGTGTGGCAGGCTATGGTCCAGATACGCAGTATTTT. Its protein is CASSVAGYGPDTQYF.

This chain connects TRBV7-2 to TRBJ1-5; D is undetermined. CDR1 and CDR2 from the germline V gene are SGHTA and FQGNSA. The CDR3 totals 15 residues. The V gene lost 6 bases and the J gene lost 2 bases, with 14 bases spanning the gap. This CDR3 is CASRLNGMGNQPQHF. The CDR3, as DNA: TGTGCCAGCAGATTAAACGGGATGGGCAATCAGCCCCAGCATTTT.

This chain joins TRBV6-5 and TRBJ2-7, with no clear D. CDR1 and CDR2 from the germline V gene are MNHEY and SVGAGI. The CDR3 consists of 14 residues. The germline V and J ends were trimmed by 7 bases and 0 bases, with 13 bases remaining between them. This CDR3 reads CASMRTISSYEQYF. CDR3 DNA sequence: TGTGCCAGCATGAGGACCATAAGCTCCTACGAGCAGTACTTC.

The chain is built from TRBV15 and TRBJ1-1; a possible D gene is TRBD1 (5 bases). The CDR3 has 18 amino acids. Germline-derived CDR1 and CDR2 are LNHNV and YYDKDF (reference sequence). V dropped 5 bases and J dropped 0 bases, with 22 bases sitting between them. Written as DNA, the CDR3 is TGTGCCACCAGCGCACCTCCAGGGACGGACTTGTTGAACACTGAAGCTTTCTTT. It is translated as CATSAPPGTDLLNTEAFF.

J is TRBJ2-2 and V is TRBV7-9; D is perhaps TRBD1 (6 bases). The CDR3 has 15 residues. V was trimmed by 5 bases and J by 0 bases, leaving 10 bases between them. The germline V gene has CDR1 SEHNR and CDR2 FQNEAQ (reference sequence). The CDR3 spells CASSRQDPNTGELFF. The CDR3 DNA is TGTGCCAGCAGCCGACAGGACCCGAACACCGGGGAGCTGTTTTTT. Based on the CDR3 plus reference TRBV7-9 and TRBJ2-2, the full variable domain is DTGVSQNPRHKITKRGQNVTFRCDPISEHNRLYWYRQTLGQGPEFLTYFQNEAQLEKSRLLSDRFSAERPKGSFSTLEIQRTEQGDSAMYLCASSRQDPNTGELFFGEGSRLTVL.

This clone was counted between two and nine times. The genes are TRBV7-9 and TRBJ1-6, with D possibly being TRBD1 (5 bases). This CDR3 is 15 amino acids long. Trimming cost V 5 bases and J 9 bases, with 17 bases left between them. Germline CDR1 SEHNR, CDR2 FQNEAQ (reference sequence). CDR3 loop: CASSLGMGVGSPLHF. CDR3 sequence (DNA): TGTGCCAGCAGCCTCGGGATGGGGGTGGGTTCACCCCTCCACTTT. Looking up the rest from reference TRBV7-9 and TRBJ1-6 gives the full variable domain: DTGVSQNPRHKITKRGQNVTFRCDPISEHNRLYWYRQTLGQGPEFLTYFQNEAQLEKSRLLSDRFSAERPKGSFSTLEIQRTEQGDSAMYLCASSLGMGVGSPLHFGNGTRLTVT.

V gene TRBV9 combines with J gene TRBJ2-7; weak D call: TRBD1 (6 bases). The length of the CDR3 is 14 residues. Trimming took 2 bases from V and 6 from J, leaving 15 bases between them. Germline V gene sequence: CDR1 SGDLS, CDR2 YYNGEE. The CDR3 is CASSVTGQSSEQYF. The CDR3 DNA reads TGTGCCAGCAGCGTTACAGGGCAAAGTTCCGAGCAGTACTTC.

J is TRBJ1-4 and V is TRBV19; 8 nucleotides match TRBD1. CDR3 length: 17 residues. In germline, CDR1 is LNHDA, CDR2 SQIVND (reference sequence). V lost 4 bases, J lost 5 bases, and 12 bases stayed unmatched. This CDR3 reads CASSRPLRDRQNEKLFF. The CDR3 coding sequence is TGTGCCAGTAGTAGGCCGTTGCGGGACAGGCAAAATGAAAAACTGTTTTTT.

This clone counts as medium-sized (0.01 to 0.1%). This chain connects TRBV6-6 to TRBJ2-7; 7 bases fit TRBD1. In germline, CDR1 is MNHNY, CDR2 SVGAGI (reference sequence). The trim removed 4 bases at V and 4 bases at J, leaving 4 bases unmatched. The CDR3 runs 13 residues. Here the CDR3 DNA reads TGTGCCAGCAGTTCCCTACAGGGGTACGAGCAGTACTTC. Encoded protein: CASSSLQGYEQYF.

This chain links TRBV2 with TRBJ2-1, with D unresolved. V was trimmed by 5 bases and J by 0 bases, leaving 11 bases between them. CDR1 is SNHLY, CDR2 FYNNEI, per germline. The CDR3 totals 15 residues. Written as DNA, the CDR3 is TGTGCCAGCAGTTCAGCCCCGAGCTCCTACAATGAGCAGTTCTTC. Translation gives CASSSAPSSYNEQFF.

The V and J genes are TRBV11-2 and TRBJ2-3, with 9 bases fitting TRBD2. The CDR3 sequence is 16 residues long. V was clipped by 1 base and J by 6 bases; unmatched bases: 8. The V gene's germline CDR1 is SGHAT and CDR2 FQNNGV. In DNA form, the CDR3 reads TGTGCCAGCAGCTTAGTAGGAGCGGGGGGCAGGGATACGCAGTATTTT. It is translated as CASSLVGAGGRDTQYF.

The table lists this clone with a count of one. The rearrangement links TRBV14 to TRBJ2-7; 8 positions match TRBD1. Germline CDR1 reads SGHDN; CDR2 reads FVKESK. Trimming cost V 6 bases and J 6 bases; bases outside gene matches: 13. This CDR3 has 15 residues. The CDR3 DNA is TGTGCCAGCAGTAAATCAGGGGGCGCGTGGGGCGAGCAGTACTTC. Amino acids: CASSKSGGAWGEQYF.

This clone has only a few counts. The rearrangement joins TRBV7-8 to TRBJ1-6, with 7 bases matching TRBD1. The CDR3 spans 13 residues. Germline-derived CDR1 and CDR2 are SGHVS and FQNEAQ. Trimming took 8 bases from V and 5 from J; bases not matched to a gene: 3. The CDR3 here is CASEQGDNSPLHF. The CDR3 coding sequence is TGTGCCAGCGAGCAGGGGGATAATTCACCCCTCCACTTT.

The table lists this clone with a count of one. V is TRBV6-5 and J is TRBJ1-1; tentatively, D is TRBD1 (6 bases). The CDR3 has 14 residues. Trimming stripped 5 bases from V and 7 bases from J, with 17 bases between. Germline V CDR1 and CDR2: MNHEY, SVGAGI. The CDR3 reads CASSNKDRGDEAFF. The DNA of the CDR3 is TGTGCCAGCAGTAATAAGGACAGAGGGGATGAAGCTTTCTTT.

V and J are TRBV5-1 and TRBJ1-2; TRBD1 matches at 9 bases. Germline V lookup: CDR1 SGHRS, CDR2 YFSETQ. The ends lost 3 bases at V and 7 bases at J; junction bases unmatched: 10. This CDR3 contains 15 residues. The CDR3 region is CASSSIPTGGAGYTF. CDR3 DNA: TGCGCCAGCAGCTCCATACCCACAGGGGGCGCTGGCTACACCTTC.

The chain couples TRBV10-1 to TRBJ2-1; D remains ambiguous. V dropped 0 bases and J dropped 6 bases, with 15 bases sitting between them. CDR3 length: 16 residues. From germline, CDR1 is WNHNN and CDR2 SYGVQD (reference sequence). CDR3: CASSESGILKPNEQFF. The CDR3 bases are TGCGCCAGCAGTGAGTCTGGGATTCTTAAACCCAATGAGCAGTTCTTC.

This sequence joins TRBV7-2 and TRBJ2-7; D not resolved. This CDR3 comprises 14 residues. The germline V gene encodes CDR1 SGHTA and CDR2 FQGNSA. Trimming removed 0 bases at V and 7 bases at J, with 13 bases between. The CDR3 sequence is CASSLASYKEEQYF. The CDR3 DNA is TGTGCCAGCAGCTTAGCGTCTTATAAGGAAGAGCAGTACTTC.

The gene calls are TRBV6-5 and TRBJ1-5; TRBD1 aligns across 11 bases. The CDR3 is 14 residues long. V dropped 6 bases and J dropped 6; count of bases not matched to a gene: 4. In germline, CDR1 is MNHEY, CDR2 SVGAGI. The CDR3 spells CASRGQGAGQPQHF. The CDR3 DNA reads TGTGCCAGCAGAGGACAGGGGGCTGGTCAGCCCCAGCATTTT.

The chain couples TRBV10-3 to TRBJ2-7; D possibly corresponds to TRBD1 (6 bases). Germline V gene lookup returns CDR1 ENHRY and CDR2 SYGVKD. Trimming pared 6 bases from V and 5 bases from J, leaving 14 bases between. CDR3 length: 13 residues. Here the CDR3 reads CAIRHRDINEQYF. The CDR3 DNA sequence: TGTGCCATCAGGCACCGGGACATAAACGAGCAGTACTTC.

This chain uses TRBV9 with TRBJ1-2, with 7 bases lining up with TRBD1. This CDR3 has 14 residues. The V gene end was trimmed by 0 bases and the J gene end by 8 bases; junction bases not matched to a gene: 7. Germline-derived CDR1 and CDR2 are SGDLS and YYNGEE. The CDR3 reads CASSVEEGARGYTF. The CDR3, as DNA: TGTGCCAGCAGCGTAGAGGAGGGGGCGCGGGGCTACACCTTC.

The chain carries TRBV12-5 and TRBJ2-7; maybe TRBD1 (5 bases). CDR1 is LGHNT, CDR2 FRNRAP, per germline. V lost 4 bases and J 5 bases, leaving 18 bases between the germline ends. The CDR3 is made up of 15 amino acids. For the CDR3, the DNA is TGTGCTAGTGGTTCCCGAACGGGCAGGGCTCACGAGCAGTACTTC. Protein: CASGSRTGRAHEQYF.